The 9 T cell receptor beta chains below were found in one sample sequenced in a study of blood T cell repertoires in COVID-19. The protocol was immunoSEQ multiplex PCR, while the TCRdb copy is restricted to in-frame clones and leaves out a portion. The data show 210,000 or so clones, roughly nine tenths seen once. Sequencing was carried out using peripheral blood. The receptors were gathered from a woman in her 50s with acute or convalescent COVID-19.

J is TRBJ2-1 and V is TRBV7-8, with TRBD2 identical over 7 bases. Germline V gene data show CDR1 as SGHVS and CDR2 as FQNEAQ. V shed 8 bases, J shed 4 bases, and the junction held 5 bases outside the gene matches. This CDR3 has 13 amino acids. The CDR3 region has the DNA TGTGCCAGCGCTCCGGGGGGATACAATGAGCAGTTCTTC. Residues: CASAPGGYNEQFF.

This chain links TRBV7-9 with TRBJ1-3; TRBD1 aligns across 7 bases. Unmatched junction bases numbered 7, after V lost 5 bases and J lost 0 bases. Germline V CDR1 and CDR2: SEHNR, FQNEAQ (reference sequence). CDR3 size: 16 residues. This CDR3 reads CASSHEGGNSGNTIYF. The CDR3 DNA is TGTGCCAGCAGCCATGAAGGGGGCAACTCTGGAAACACCATATATTTT.

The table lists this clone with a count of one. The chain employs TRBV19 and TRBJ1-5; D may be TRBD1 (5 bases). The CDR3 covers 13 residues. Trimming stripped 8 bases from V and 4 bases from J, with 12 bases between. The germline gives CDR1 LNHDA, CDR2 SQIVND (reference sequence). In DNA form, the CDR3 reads TGTGCCAGTGCAGGAGGGGAGAATCAGCCCCAGCATTTT. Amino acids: CASAGGENQPQHF.

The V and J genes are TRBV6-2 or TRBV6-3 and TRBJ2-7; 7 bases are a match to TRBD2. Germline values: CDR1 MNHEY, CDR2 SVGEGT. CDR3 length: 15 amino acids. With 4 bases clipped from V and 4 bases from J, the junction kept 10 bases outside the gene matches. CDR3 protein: CASSSLPSGLYEQYF. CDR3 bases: TGTGCCAGCAGTTCGCTCCCTAGCGGCTTGTACGAGCAGTACTTC.

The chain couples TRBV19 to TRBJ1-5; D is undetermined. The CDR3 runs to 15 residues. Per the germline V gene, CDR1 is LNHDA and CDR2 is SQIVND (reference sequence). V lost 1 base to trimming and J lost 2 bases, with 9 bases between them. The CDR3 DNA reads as TGTGCCAGTAGTATAGGACTCCCCCGCAATCAGCCCCAGCATTTT. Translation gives CASSIGLPRNQPQHF.

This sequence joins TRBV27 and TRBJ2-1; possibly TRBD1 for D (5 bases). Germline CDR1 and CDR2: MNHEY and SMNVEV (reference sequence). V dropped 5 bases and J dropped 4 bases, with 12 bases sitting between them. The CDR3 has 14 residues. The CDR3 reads CASSIRVDYNEQFF. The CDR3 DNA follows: TGTGCCAGCAGTATCAGGGTAGATTACAATGAGCAGTTCTTC.

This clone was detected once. The CDR3 sequence is CSASYGSGNTIYF. CDR3 bases: TGCAGTGCTAGTTACGGGAGTGGAAACACCATATATTTT. The J gene is TRBJ1-3, the V gene TRBV20-1; unclear D gene. V lost 3 bases and J 3 bases, leaving 9 bases between the germline ends. This CDR3 comprises 13 residues. Germline CDR1 is DFQATT and CDR2 is SNEGSKA (reference sequence).

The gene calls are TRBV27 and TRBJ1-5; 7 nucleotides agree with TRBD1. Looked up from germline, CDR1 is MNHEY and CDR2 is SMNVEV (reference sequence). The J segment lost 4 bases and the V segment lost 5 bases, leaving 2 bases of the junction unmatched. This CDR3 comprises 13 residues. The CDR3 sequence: CASSHRGNQPQHF. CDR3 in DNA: TGTGCCAGCAGTCACAGGGGTAATCAGCCCCAGCATTTT.

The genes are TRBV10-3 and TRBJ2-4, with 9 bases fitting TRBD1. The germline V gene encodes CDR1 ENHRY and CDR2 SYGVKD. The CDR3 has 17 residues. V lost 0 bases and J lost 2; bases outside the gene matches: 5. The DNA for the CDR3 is TGTGCCATCAGTGAGTCTACAGGGGGCTTGCCCAAAAACATTCAGTACTTC. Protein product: CAISESTGGLPKNIQYF.